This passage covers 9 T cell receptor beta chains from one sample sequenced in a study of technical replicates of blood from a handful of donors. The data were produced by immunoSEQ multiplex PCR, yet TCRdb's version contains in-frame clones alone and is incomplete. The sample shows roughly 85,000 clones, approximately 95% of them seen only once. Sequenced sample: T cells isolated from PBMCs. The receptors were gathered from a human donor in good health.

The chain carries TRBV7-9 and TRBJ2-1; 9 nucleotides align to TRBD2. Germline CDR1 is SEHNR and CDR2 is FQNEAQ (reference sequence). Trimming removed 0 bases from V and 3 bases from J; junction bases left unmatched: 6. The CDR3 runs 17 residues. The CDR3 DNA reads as TGTGCCAGCAGCTTAGCGGGGGTAGCGGGGGTCTACAATGAGCAGTTCTTC. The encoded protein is CASSLAGVAGVYNEQFF.

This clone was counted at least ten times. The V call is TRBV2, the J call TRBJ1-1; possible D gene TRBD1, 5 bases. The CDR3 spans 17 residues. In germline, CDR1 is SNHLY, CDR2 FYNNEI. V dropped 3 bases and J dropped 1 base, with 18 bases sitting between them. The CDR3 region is CASSEELLKGQNTEAFF. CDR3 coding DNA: TGTGCCAGCAGTGAGGAACTTCTGAAGGGGCAGAACACTGAAGCTTTCTTT.

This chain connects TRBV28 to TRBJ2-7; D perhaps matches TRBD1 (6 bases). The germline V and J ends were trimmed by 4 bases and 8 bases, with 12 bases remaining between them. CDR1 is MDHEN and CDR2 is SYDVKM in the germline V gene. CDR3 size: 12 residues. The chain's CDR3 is CASSSQGIKQYF. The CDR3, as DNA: TGTGCCAGCAGTTCCCAGGGGATTAAGCAGTACTTC.

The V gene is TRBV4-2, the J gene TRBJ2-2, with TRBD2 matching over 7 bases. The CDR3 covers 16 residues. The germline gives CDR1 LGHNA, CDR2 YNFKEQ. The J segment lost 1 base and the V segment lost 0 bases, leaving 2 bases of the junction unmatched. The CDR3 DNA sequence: TGTGCCAGCAGCCAAGAGCTAGCGGAGAACACCGGGGAGCTGTTTTTT. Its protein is CASSQELAENTGELFF.

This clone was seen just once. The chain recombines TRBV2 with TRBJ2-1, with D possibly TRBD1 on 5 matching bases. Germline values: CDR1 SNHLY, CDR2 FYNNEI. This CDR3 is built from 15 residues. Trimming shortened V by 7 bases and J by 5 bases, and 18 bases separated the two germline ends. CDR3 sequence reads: CASTLDTAANNEQFF. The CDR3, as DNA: TGTGCCAGCACTTTGGACACTGCGGCTAACAATGAGCAGTTCTTC.

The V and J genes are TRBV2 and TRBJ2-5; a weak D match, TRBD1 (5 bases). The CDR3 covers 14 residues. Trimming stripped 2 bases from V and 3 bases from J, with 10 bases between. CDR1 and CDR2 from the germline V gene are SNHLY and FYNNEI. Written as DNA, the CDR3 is TGTGCCAGCAGTGAACAGGGTGAGGAAGAGACCCAGTACTTC. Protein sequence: CASSEQGEEETQYF.

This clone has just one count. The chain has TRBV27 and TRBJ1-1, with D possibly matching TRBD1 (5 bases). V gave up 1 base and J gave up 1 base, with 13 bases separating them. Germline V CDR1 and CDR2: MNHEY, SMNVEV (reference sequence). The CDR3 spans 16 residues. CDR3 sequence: CASSLYYSGWNTEAFF. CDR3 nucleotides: TGTGCCAGCAGTTTATATTATTCAGGGTGGAACACTGAAGCTTTCTTT.

CDR3 loop: CASSEVRTFSYEQYF. In DNA form, the CDR3 reads TGTGCCAGCAGTGAAGTGCGGACTTTCTCCTACGAGCAGTACTTC. The rearrangement joins TRBV6-1 to TRBJ2-7, with a possible D match to TRBD2 (5 bases). Germline V gene lookup returns CDR1 MNHNS and CDR2 SASEGT. Deletions cut 1 base from V and 0 bases from J, with 10 bases between. This CDR3 has 15 amino acids.

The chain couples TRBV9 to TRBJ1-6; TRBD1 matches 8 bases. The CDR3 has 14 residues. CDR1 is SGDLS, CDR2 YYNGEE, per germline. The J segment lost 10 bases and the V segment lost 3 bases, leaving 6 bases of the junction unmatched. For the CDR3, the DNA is TGTGCCAGCAGCGGGACAGGGCCTGGGTCACCCCTCCACTTT. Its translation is CASSGTGPGSPLHF.